This paragraph reports one T cell receptor beta chain. What it binds is unknown. 13 Jbeta primers and 60 Vbeta primers were used for the PCR. Per the authors' pipeline: The count from a later analysis was tens of millions of unique TCR beta chains, 9 million to 12 million of them shared. Data came from immunoSEQ multiplex PCR; TCRdb stores just in-frame clones and leaves some out. From that table come the V and J calls and clone size; the DNA was used to work out D and trimming. This repertoire shows 140,000 to 150,000 clones, roughly 66% found once; its top ten account for around 6.3%. Deletions cut 4 bases from V and 4 bases from J, with 8 bases between. CDR1 and CDR2 (germline): WSHSY, SAAADI. This CDR3 spans 13 amino acids. The data stem from a study of cytomegalovirus exposure and HLA in healthy donors. Findings and caveats of the study: Listed as cytomegalovirus-associated were over 150 TCR beta chains. In a later analysis, HLA-associated beta chains showed higher expansion and lower generation probabilities than comparable chains.

The chain employs TRBV10-2 and TRBJ1-5; D unclear. The specimen sequenced was PBMCs. This receptor was obtained from an older woman in good health and CMV-seronegative. CDR3 amino acids: CASSVALNQPQHF. DNA of the CDR3: TGCGCCAGCAGTGTAGCATTGAATCAGCCCCAGCATTTT.